Listed here are 27 T cell receptor beta chains from one sample, sequenced in a study of blood T cell repertoires in COVID-19. The table came from immunoSEQ multiplex PCR; TCRdb's copy has only in-frame clones and leaves some out. Of around 220,000 clones listed, over 80% are singletons. Sequencing was performed on PBMCs or T cells enriched from blood (not recorded which). Receptors were obtained from a woman in her late teens or twenties who had recovered from COVID-19.

The rearrangement uses TRBV19 and TRBJ1-6; tentatively, D is TRBD1 (5 bases). Germline V gene sequence: CDR1 LNHDA, CDR2 SQIVND (reference sequence). Trimming removed 3 bases at V and 8 bases at J, with 8 bases between. The length of the CDR3 is 13 residues. CDR3 coding DNA: TGTGCCAGTAGTATCGGACACTATTCACCCCTCCACTTT. Encoded protein: CASSIGHYSPLHF.

The rearrangement links TRBV5-1 to TRBJ2-1, with D uncertain. V lost 0 bases to trimming and J lost 7 bases, with 14 bases between them. This CDR3 comprises 15 residues. From germline, CDR1 is SGHRS and CDR2 YFSETQ. CDR3 in DNA: TGCGCCAGCAGCTTGGCCGACCCGGAGTTAAATGAGCAGTTCTTC. Its protein is CASSLADPELNEQFF.

This rearrangement joins TRBV2 to TRBJ1-1, with D perhaps matching TRBD1 (5 bases). Germline CDR1 SNHLY, CDR2 FYNNEI. Deletions cut 4 bases from V and 6 bases from J, with 9 bases between. The CDR3 sequence is 12 residues long. In nucleotides, the CDR3 is TGTGCCAGCAGTGCCGGGACTGCTGAAGCTTTCTTT. As protein: CASSAGTAEAFF.

The chain uses TRBV19 and TRBJ1-6; 7 bases match TRBD1. The CDR3 consists of 13 residues. The trim removed 6 bases at V and 7 bases at J, leaving 3 bases unmatched. Per the germline V gene, CDR1 is LNHDA and CDR2 is SQIVND (reference sequence). DNA of the CDR3: TGTGCCAGTAGCACGACAGGGAATTCACCCCTCCACTTT. It yields the protein CASSTTGNSPLHF.

The rearrangement links TRBV20-1 to TRBJ1-1; no clear D gene. The CDR3 has 11 residues. Germline lookup yields CDR1 DFQATT and CDR2 SNEGSKA (reference sequence). V was cut by 0 bases and J by 6 bases, with 5 bases left in between. CDR3 in amino acids: CSAREVAEAFF. The CDR3 nucleotides are TGCAGTGCTAGAGAGGTAGCTGAAGCTTTCTTT.

The rearrangement links TRBV3-1 (or the pseudogene TRBV3-2) to TRBJ2-7, with a tentative D call TRBD1 (6 bases). This CDR3 contains 16 residues. Trimming stripped 1 base from V and 5 bases from J, with 18 bases between. CDR1 and CDR2 (germline): LGHDT, YNNKEL (reference sequence). DNA for the CDR3: TGTGCCAGCAGCCAAGCCGGGACAAGGTCTTCACACGAGCAGTACTTC. Its protein product is CASSQAGTRSSHEQYF.

This chain links TRBV4-1 with TRBJ2-1, with D maybe TRBD2 (5 bases). Germline CDR1 and CDR2: MGHRA and YSYEKL. The V end was cut by 0 bases, the J end by 1 base, with 13 bases between. This CDR3 is built from 17 residues. CDR3 sequence (DNA): TGCGCCAGCAGCCAAGATTCCCGGAGGAGGTCCTACAATGAGCAGTTCTTC. Translating it yields CASSQDSRRRSYNEQFF.

V gene TRBV5-6 combines with J gene TRBJ1-2, with 8 bases lining up with TRBD1. This CDR3 has 15 residues. V shed 1 base and J 2 bases; nucleotides not matched to a gene: 4. The germline V gene encodes CDR1 SGHDT and CDR2 YYEEEE. The CDR3: CASSLSPGGNYGYTF. CDR3 nucleotides: TGTGCCAGCAGCTTGTCCCCAGGGGGCAACTATGGCTACACCTTC.

This CDR3 reads CASSFPGQPQHF. CDR3 in DNA: TGTGCCAGCAGTTTTCCGGGTCAGCCCCAGCATTTT. V and J are TRBV27 and TRBJ1-5, with D unclear. The CDR3 sequence is 12 residues long. Between the trimmed V and J ends, which lost 3 bases and 6 bases, there was a span of 6 bases. Germline-derived CDR1 and CDR2 are MNHEY and SMNVEV (reference sequence).

The chain combines TRBV25-1 with TRBJ1-2; D not certain. Germline assignment: CDR1 MGHDK and CDR2 SYGVNS. V was clipped by 4 bases and J by 1 base, with 7 bases between them. This CDR3 has 13 amino acids. Here the CDR3 reads CASSVALNYGYTF. The CDR3 coding sequence is TGTGCCAGCAGTGTGGCTCTTAACTATGGCTACACCTTC.

The chain's CDR3 is CASTVGQGRSSGGNEQFF. The DNA of the CDR3 is TGTGCCAGCACCGTTGGACAGGGTCGGTCCAGTGGGGGCAATGAGCAGTTCTTC. The V call is TRBV5-4, the J call TRBJ2-1, with 8 positions matching TRBD1. Trimming took 6 bases from V and 6 from J; bases not matched to a gene: 20. In germline, CDR1 is SGHNT, CDR2 YYREEE (reference sequence). The CDR3 length is 18 residues.

This clone is a singleton in its sample. The V and J genes are TRBV19 and TRBJ1-1; D possibly corresponds to TRBD1 (6 bases). Germline CDR1 and CDR2: LNHDA and SQIVND (reference sequence). V was clipped by 10 bases and J by 7 bases, with 19 bases between them. The CDR3 spans 13 residues. CDR3 residues: CATTDGTFVEAFF. CDR3 in DNA: TGTGCCACCACAGACGGGACATTTGTTGAAGCTTTCTTT.

This clone was recorded once. The chain recombines TRBV6-1 with TRBJ1-2; no clear D. The CDR3 is made up of 16 amino acids. V was shortened by 4 bases and J by 2 bases, with 17 bases between the two germline ends. Germline loops: CDR1 MNHNS, CDR2 SASEGT. As DNA, the CDR3 is TGTGCCAGCAGTGGGGATGAGGGAGGATGGAACTATGGCTACACCTTC. It encodes CASSGDEGGWNYGYTF.

The chain is built from TRBV7-2 and TRBJ2-4; possible D gene TRBD2, 6 bases. Trimming shortened V by 5 bases and J by 1 base, and 12 bases separated the two germline ends. The CDR3 extends over 15 amino acids. Germline V gives CDR1 SGHTA, CDR2 FQGNSA. CDR3 amino acids: CASSPGGTAKNIQYF. The CDR3 nucleotides are TGTGCCAGCAGCCCCGGGGGTACGGCCAAAAACATTCAGTACTTC.

The V call is TRBV11-3, the J call TRBJ1-1, with 8 bases identical to TRBD1. Trimming at V came to 1 base and at J to 5 bases, leaving 21 bases not matched to a gene. The V gene's germline CDR1 is SGHNT and CDR2 YENEEA. There are 20 residues in the CDR3. The CDR3 protein is CASSLALALSRGRGSTEAFF. The CDR3 region has the DNA TGTGCCAGCAGCTTAGCGCTGGCATTAAGCAGGGGGCGTGGATCTACTGAAGCTTTCTTT.

This clone was seen just once. The chain uses TRBV28 and TRBJ1-4; D possibly corresponds to TRBD1 (5 bases). CDR3 length: 15 amino acids. Germline assignment: CDR1 MDHEN and CDR2 SYDVKM. Trimming cost V 4 bases and J 7 bases, with 16 bases left between them. The CDR3 loop reads CASSSQGAGFEKLFF. The DNA of the CDR3 is TGTGCCAGCAGTTCCCAGGGTGCGGGATTTGAAAAACTGTTTTTT.

The V call is TRBV28, the J call TRBJ1-2; weak D call: TRBD1 (5 bases). In germline, CDR1 is MDHEN, CDR2 SYDVKM. This CDR3 has 14 amino acids. V shed 2 bases and J shed 8 bases, with 15 bases lying between them. DNA for the CDR3: TGTGCCAGCAGTTTAATTGGGGCGCCTGACGGCTACACCTTC. It translates to CASSLIGAPDGYTF.

The gene calls are TRBV9 and TRBJ1-6; D perhaps matches TRBD1 (5 bases). This CDR3 has 16 amino acids. Trimming shortened V by 4 bases and J by 7 bases, and 18 bases separated the two germline ends. Germline CDR1 reads SGDLS; CDR2 reads YYNGEE. CDR3 protein: CASSPHGEGLNSPLHF. The CDR3 DNA reads as TGTGCCAGCAGCCCTCATGGGGAGGGGTTGAATTCACCCCTCCACTTT.

This clone has just a few counts. The chain carries TRBV7-3 and TRBJ2-3; 9 nucleotides agree with TRBD2. Germline V lookup: CDR1 SGHTA, CDR2 FQGTGA. The junction had 5 bases not matched to a gene; V was cut back by 3 bases and J by 4 bases. There are 15 residues in the CDR3. In nucleotides, the CDR3 is TGTGCCAGCAGCTTTAGCGGGGGAGCGTCAGATACGCAGTATTTT. Translating gives CASSFSGGASDTQYF.

This chain uses TRBV10-3 with TRBJ2-3; D unclear. The CDR3 is 11 residues long. Trimming removed 10 bases at V and 2 bases at J, with 7 bases between. Germline-derived CDR1 and CDR2 are ENHRY and SYGVKD. CDR3 sequence reads: CATATTDTQYF. The CDR3 DNA reads as TGTGCCACCGCTACCACAGATACGCAGTATTTT.

The chain uses TRBV10-3 and TRBJ2-3; 11 bases are shared with TRBD2. CDR3 length: 14 residues. V lost 9 bases and J lost 6; bases outside the gene matches: 8. The germline V gene has CDR1 ENHRY and CDR2 SYGVKD. CDR3 DNA sequence: TGTGCCATGACTAGCGGGACCGGAGGGGATACGCAGTATTTT. Translating gives CAMTSGTGGDTQYF.

This chain connects TRBV5-1 to TRBJ1-1; D remains unclear. The CDR3 length is 13 residues. Germline V gene sequence: CDR1 SGHRS, CDR2 YFSETQ. Trimming pared 4 bases from V and 1 base from J, leaving 8 bases between. CDR3: CASSELRNTEAFF. As DNA, the CDR3 is TGCGCCAGCAGCGAACTTCGGAACACTGAAGCTTTCTTT. The whole variable domain, remainder taken from reference TRBV5-1 and TRBJ1-1, is KAGVTQTPRYLIKTRGQQVTLSCSPISGHRSVSWYQQTPGQGLQFLFEYFSETQRNKGNFPGRFSGRQFSNSRSEMNVSTLELGDSALYLCASSELRNTEAFFGQGTRLTVV.

Concerning this clone: An end of the junction does not agree with germline; a read error may underlie this. The chain couples TRBV7-7 to TRBJ2-7; weak D call: TRBD1 (6 bases). The CDR3 spans 13 residues. Germline V gene lookup returns CDR1 SSHAT and CDR2 FNYEAQ (reference sequence). CDR3 DNA sequence: TGTGCTAGCAGCCCTAGTTACCAGGACAGGCAGTACTTC. Translating it yields CASSPSYQDRQYF.

The chain couples TRBV3-1 (or the pseudogene TRBV3-2) to TRBJ2-3, with D tentatively TRBD2 (7 bases). Per germline, CDR1 LGHDT and CDR2 YNNKEL (reference sequence). This CDR3 region has 15 residues. V shed 5 bases and J shed 3 bases, with 15 bases lying between them. This CDR3 reads CASSLRGAETDTQYF. CDR3 in DNA: TGTGCCAGCAGCTTACGGGGGGCGGAGACAGATACGCAGTATTTT.

The chain employs TRBV10-3 and TRBJ1-2; TRBD1 aligns across 10 bases. Looked up from germline, CDR1 is ENHRY and CDR2 is SYGVKD. The ends lost 6 bases at V and 8 bases at J; junction bases unmatched: 6. This CDR3 has 13 residues. CDR3 DNA sequence: TGTGCCATCAGCGGACAGGGGGGAGAGGGCTACACCTTC. It yields the protein CAISGQGGEGYTF.

V usage is TRBV3-1 (or the pseudogene TRBV3-2) and J usage is TRBJ2-3; D is unclear. V was clipped by 3 bases and J by 3 bases, with 7 bases between them. CDR3 length: 13 amino acids. The germline gives CDR1 LGHDT, CDR2 YNNKEL (reference sequence). The DNA for the CDR3 is TGTGCCAGCAGCCAGAGCGAAACAGATACGCAGTATTTT. Translated, it gives CASSQSETDTQYF.

In nucleotides, the CDR3 is TGCGCCAGCAGCCAAGTGCAGCTACGCAGGGCAGATACGCAGTATTTT. It yields the protein CASSQVQLRRADTQYF. The chain joins TRBV4-1 to TRBJ2-3; TRBD1 might be the D (5 bases). This CDR3 is built from 16 residues. Trimming stripped 1 base from V and 4 bases from J, with 15 bases between. Germline-derived CDR1 and CDR2 are MGHRA and YSYEKL.